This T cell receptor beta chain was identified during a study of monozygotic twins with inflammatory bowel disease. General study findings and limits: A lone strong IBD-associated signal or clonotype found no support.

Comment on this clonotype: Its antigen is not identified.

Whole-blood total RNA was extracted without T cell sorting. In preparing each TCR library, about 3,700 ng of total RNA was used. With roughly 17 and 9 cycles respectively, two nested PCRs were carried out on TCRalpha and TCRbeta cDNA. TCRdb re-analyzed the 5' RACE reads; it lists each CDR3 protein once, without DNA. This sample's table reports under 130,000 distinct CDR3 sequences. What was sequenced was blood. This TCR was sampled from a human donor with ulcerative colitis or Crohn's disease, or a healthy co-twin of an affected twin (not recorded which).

This CDR3 reads CASSPIEGNQPQHF. V usage is TRBV18 and J usage is TRBJ1-5. This CDR3 region has 14 residues. CDR1 and CDR2 from the germline V gene are KGHSH and LQKENI.